The present T cell receptor beta chain was sequenced within a study of T-cell memory formation after mild COVID-19. The wider study: Most TCR clusters belonged to a single donor. Broader study findings: Confirmation of SARS-CoV-2 specificity was lacking for second-wave clones peaking day 37. Clones that contracted from day 15 to 85 had balanced CD4/CD8; later expanders were CD4+ biased. Pre-infection memory showed some responding clones, and this suggested that cross-reactive memory joined.

Comment on this clonotype: The target antigen is unknown.

Germline assignment: CDR1 SNHLY and CDR2 FYNNEI. The V and J ends lost 8 bases and 4 bases, in that order; junction bases with no gene match: 19. The CDR3 contains 18 residues. TCRdb re-called the 5' RACE reads with MiXCR, one entry per CDR3 protein. The sample contains under 150,000 distinct CDR3 sequences, more than 15% of which appear only once. The sample comprised PBMCs or a T cell subset sorted from them (not recorded which). V gene TRBV2 combines with J gene TRBJ2-2, with TRBD1 matching over 7 bases. The TCR comes from an adult woman who had mild COVID-19 (a few samples of this study predate the infection). Cell type and time point are not known. The CDR3 here is CASGATLWLAGGTGELFF. CDR3 nucleotides: TGTGCCAGCGGGGCGACTTTATGGCTGGCAGGGGGCACCGGGGAGCTGTTTTTT.